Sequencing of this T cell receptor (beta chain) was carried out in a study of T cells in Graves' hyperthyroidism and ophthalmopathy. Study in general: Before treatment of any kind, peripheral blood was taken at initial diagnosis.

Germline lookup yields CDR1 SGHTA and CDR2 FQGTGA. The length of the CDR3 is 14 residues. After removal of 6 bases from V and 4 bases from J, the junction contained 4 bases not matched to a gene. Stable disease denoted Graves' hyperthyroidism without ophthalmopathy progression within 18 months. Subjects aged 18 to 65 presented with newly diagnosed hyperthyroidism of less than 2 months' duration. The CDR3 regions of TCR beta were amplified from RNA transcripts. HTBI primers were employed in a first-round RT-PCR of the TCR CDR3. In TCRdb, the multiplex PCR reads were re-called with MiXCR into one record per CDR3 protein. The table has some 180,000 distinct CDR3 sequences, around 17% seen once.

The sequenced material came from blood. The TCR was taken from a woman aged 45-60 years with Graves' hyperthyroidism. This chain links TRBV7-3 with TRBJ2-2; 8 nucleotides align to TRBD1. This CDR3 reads CASSSGGVTGELFF. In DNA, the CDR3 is TGTGCCAGCAGTTCAGGGGGCGTCACCGGGGAGCTGTTTTTT.